One sample yielded the 8 T cell receptor beta chains listed below, sequenced in a study of CD8+CD57+ T cells in acquired aplastic anemia. The use of genomic DNA as template underpinned the TCR beta VDJ and CDR3 profiling. TCRdb used MiXCR to reprocess the reads, holding one entry per CDR3 protein. The top ten clones hold 3.5% to 4.5% of a sample with 350,000 to 450,000 distinct CDR3 sequences, 55% to 70% of them seen once. Sequenced material: sorted CD4+, CD8+, or CD8+CD57+ T cells (not recorded which) from PBMCs. The origin of the receptors is a human donor in good health, serving as a control.

Concerning this clonotype itself: A clone one base away is much larger, so this may be a read error. The chain joins TRBV6-4 to TRBJ1-5, with D perhaps TRBD1 (5 bases). Germline CDR1 reads MRHNA; CDR2 reads SNTAGT. CDR3 size: 13 residues. V shed 6 bases and J shed 6 bases, with 12 bases lying between them. CDR3 loop: CASRRGDCQPQHF. DNA for the CDR3: TGTGCCAGCAGACGGGGGGATTGTCAGCCCCAGCATTTT.

The table lists this clonotype with a count of one. V is TRBV5-4 and J is TRBJ1-1; D is unclear. CDR1 is SGHNT and CDR2 is YYREEE in the germline V gene (reference sequence). The CDR3 loop spans 13 amino acids. V was clipped by 2 bases and J by 10 bases, with 15 bases between them. CDR3: CASSFSGMRGAFF. Here the CDR3 DNA reads TGTGCCAGCAGCTTCTCCGGGATGCGAGGAGCTTTCTTT.

V is TRBV10-3 and J is TRBJ2-7, with 8 bases aligning to TRBD1. Germline values: CDR1 ENHRY, CDR2 SYGVKD. The CDR3 spans 14 residues. Unmatched junction bases numbered 5, after V lost 6 bases and J lost 1 base. CDR3 residues: CAIRPGQDSYEQYF. In nucleotides, the CDR3 is TGTGCCATCAGACCGGGACAGGATTCCTACGAGCAGTACTTC.

V gene TRBV7-2 combines with J gene TRBJ2-5, with 7 bases matching TRBD2. CDR1 is SGHTA, CDR2 FQGNSA, per germline. V gave up 3 bases and J gave up 14 bases; unmatched junction bases: 18. This CDR3 contains 15 residues. CDR3 residues: CASSLKRGAEETYYF. DNA of the CDR3: TGTGCCAGCAGCTTGAAGCGGGGAGCGGAAGAGACTTATTACTTC.

The chain joins TRBV2 to TRBJ2-5, with 7 bases aligning to TRBD2. The junction had 12 bases not matched to a gene; V was cut back by 5 bases and J by 6 bases. This CDR3 is 15 amino acids long. Germline CDR1 and CDR2: SNHLY and FYNNEI. The CDR3, as DNA: TGTGCCAGCAGTTTCGGGACGGGGCGGGGGAAGACCCAGTACTTC. Amino acids: CASSFGTGRGKTQYF.

This chain uses TRBV20-1 with TRBJ2-1; D is possibly TRBD2 (5 bases). The ends were cut back, 0 bases at V and 7 bases at J, with 13 bases in the middle. The germline V gene has CDR1 DFQATT and CDR2 SNEGSKA (reference sequence). This CDR3 has 14 residues. CDR3 protein: CSARDRASPNEQFF. The CDR3 region has the DNA TGCAGTGCTAGAGATCGGGCTAGCCCAAATGAGCAGTTCTTC.

CDR3 protein: CASTPLGEQYF. The CDR3 DNA follows: TGTGCCAGCACCCCCTTGGGCGAGCAGTACTTC. The chain couples TRBV2 to TRBJ2-7; D gene unclear. The CDR3 has 11 amino acids. Trimming took 7 bases from V and 6 from J, leaving 10 bases between them. In germline, CDR1 is SNHLY, CDR2 FYNNEI.

V is TRBV2 and J is TRBJ1-1, with D hard to call. Germline V gene lookup returns CDR1 SNHLY and CDR2 FYNNEI. The CDR3 consists of 16 residues. Trimming stripped 4 bases from V and 2 bases from J, with 17 bases between. In DNA, the CDR3 is TGTGCCAGCAGTGGCACCTGGCTCTCTGGAAACACTGAAGCTTTCTTT. Amino acid sequence: CASSGTWLSGNTEAFF.